Below are 16 T cell receptor beta chains sequenced from a single sample in a study of CD8+CD57+ T cells in acquired aplastic anemia. By flow cytometry, patients selected for sequencing had shown an expansion of CD8+CD57+ cells. Genomic DNA acted as the template from which TCR beta VDJ combination and CDR3 sequence profiling were carried out. TCRdb passed the reads through MiXCR, listing each CDR3 protein once. The profile covers about 120,000 distinct CDR3 sequences, with under 65% appearing a single time and 29% taken by the ten largest. Material: sorted CD4+, CD8+, or CD8+CD57+ T cells (not recorded which) from PBMCs. These receptors were obtained from a human donor with aplastic anemia.

The genes are TRBV9 and TRBJ2-3, with a possible D match to TRBD1 (6 bases). CDR3 length: 12 amino acids. Germline lookup yields CDR1 SGDLS and CDR2 YYNGEE. Trimming left V 3 bases short and J 7 bases short, with 9 bases between. CDR3 sequence: CASSEGTNTQYF. The CDR3 DNA sequence: TGTGCCAGCAGCGAGGGGACAAATACGCAGTATTTT.

The V and J genes are TRBV4-1 and TRBJ2-7, with TRBD1 identical over 7 bases. The CDR3 is 14 residues long. Germline-derived CDR1 and CDR2 are MGHRA and YSYEKL. V shed 1 base and J 2 bases; nucleotides not matched to a gene: 2. CDR3 sequence: CASSQADRAYEQYF. The CDR3 DNA reads as TGCGCCAGCAGCCAAGCTGACAGGGCCTACGAGCAGTACTTC.

The chain is built from TRBV29-1 and TRBJ2-1, with D possibly TRBD1 on 6 matching bases. V lost 3 bases, J lost 2 bases, and 11 bases lay in between. CDR1 and CDR2 (germline): SQVTM, ANQGSEA. There are 14 residues in the CDR3. Here the CDR3 reads CSVEKGHTYNEQFF. The DNA for the CDR3 is TGCAGCGTTGAGAAGGGACATACCTACAATGAGCAGTTCTTC.

This clonotype was seen repeatedly, ten times or more. V is TRBV4-3 and J is TRBJ2-1; D uncertain. Germline V gene data show CDR1 as LGHNA and CDR2 as YSLEER. Deletions cut 0 bases from V and 4 bases from J, with 10 bases between. The CDR3 runs to 15 residues. DNA for the CDR3: TGCGCCAGCAGCCAAGACCGGGCTCAATACAATGAGCAGTTCTTC. Translating gives CASSQDRAQYNEQFF.

This clonotype was seen at least ten times. J is TRBJ1-5 and V is TRBV11-2, with D maybe TRBD1 (6 bases). The CDR3 is 17 amino acids. Germline-derived CDR1 and CDR2 are SGHAT and FQNNGV. The V gene lost 5 bases and the J gene lost 0 bases, with 17 bases spanning the gap. CDR3 coding DNA: TGTGCCAGCAGCATAAGCGGGACACCCTATAGCAATCAGCCCCAGCATTTT. Its protein product is CASSISGTPYSNQPQHF.

The genes are TRBV9 and TRBJ1-2; D might be TRBD1 (6 bases). From germline, CDR1 is SGDLS and CDR2 YYNGEE. With 3 bases removed from V and 2 bases from J, the gap between germline ends came to 14 bases. This CDR3 has 15 residues. Here the CDR3 reads CASSASGVRNYGYTF. The CDR3, as DNA: TGTGCCAGCAGCGCGTCAGGGGTGCGGAACTATGGCTACACCTTC.

This chain uses TRBV25-1 with TRBJ1-2; D call uncertain. CDR1 MGHDK and CDR2 SYGVNS come from the germline V gene. CDR3 length equals 12 residues. Trimming pared 4 bases from V and 6 bases from J, leaving 9 bases between. CDR3 nucleotides: TGTGCCAGCAGTGGTCCCAAGGATGGCTACACCTTC. This encodes CASSGPKDGYTF.

The chain employs TRBV2 and TRBJ2-5; 10 nucleotides agree with TRBD2. The CDR3 runs to 13 residues. Unmatched junction bases numbered 8, after V lost 3 bases and J lost 13 bases. In germline, CDR1 is SNHLY, CDR2 FYNNEI. CDR3 residues: CASSEGSGGTMYF. CDR3 DNA: TGTGCCAGCAGTGAGGGTAGCGGGGGGACCATGTACTTC. Complete variable domain (other parts from reference TRBV2 and TRBJ2-5): EPEVTQTPSHQVTQMGQEVILRCVPISNHLYFYWYRQILGQKVEFLVSFYNNEISEKSEIFDDQFSVERPDGSNFTLKIRSTKLEDSAMYFCASSEGSGGTMYFGPGTRLLVL.

In this sample, this clonotype turned up a few times. For the CDR3, the DNA is TGTGCCAGCAGTTTTACGTCCTACGAGCAGTACTTC. It encodes CASSFTSYEQYF. The V and J genes are TRBV12-3 or TRBV12-4 and TRBJ2-7; D gene ambiguous. The CDR3 has 12 residues. The V end was cut by 3 bases, the J end by 1 base, with 4 bases between.

This clonotype showed up just a few times. The chain employs TRBV29-1 and TRBJ2-3; 9 bases are a match to TRBD1. The V gene end was trimmed by 3 bases and the J gene end by 4 bases; junction bases not matched to a gene: 2. Germline CDR1 is SQVTM and CDR2 is ANQGSEA. The CDR3 has 13 residues. The CDR3 protein is CSVDDRGSDTQYF. For the CDR3, the DNA is TGCAGCGTTGACGACAGGGGGTCAGATACGCAGTATTTT.

This chain uses TRBV24-1 with TRBJ2-1; D is undetermined. V lost 7 bases to trimming and J lost 0 bases, with 9 bases between them. This CDR3 region has 14 residues. Germline CDR1 KGHDR, CDR2 SFDVKD. Here the CDR3 reads CATRGKPSYNEQFF. As DNA, the CDR3 is TGTGCCACCAGGGGAAAGCCCTCCTACAATGAGCAGTTCTTC.

This chain joins TRBV10-3 and TRBJ2-7; 7 bases match TRBD1. V shed 2 bases, J shed 6 bases, and the junction held 10 bases outside the gene matches. Germline CDR1 and CDR2: ENHRY and SYGVKD. The CDR3 has 15 residues. The CDR3 sequence: CAISEVGQALGEQYF. The CDR3, as DNA: TGTGCCATCAGTGAGGTTGGACAGGCCCTAGGCGAGCAGTACTTC.

The chain links TRBV2 to TRBJ2-7; D might be TRBD1 (6 bases). Trimming shortened V by 7 bases and J by 5 bases, and 18 bases separated the two germline ends. The V gene's germline CDR1 is SNHLY and CDR2 FYNNEI. CDR3 length equals 14 residues. The CDR3 nucleotides are TGTGCCAGCATCCTGGACAGTTGGTCCCACGAGCAGTACTTC. The encoded protein is CASILDSWSHEQYF.

This clonotype appeared a single time. The chain joins TRBV19 to TRBJ1-3, with 7 bases matching TRBD1. The CDR3 is 16 residues long. Germline lookup yields CDR1 LNHDA and CDR2 SQIVND (reference sequence). V trimming: 1 base; J trimming: 7 bases; junction bases outside the gene matches: 10. In nucleotides, the CDR3 is TGTGCCAGTAGTATAGTGTCCAGGGGGACCGGGAACACCATATATTTT. It codes for CASSIVSRGTGNTIYF. Full variable domain (rest looked up from reference TRBV19 and TRBJ1-3): DGGITQSPKYLFRKEGQNVTLSCEQNLNHDAMYWYRQDPGQGLRLIYYSQIVNDFQKGDIAEGYSVSREKKESFPLTVTSAQKNPTAFYLCASSIVSRGTGNTIYFGEGSWLTVV.

This chain links TRBV20-1 with TRBJ1-2, with D perhaps matching TRBD1 (5 bases). CDR1 DFQATT and CDR2 SNEGSKA come from the germline V gene (reference sequence). This CDR3 contains 17 residues. V dropped 0 bases and J dropped 5 bases, with 22 bases sitting between them. CDR3 nucleotides: TGCAGTGCTAGAGAGGGAACCTTAGGGACGCTGGGGTATGGCTACACCTTC. Protein product: CSAREGTLGTLGYGYTF.

This clonotype has a handful of counts. The chain is built from TRBV24-1 and TRBJ2-7; maybe TRBD1 (6 bases). This CDR3 has 14 amino acids. Germline values: CDR1 KGHDR, CDR2 SFDVKD. V was shortened by 4 bases and J by 1 base, with 10 bases between the two germline ends. CDR3 region: CATSDPGQSYEQYF. CDR3 DNA: TGTGCCACCAGTGACCCCGGACAGTCCTACGAGCAGTACTTC.